A single sample is the source of the 17 T cell receptor beta chains below, sequenced in a study of blood T cell repertoires in COVID-19. This table comes from immunoSEQ multiplex PCR, and its TCRdb copy is limited to in-frame clones, with some not included. The sample includes some 130,000 clones, around 80% seen only once; the top ten take over 5%. The specimen was PBMCs or T cells enriched from blood (not recorded which). Receptor source: a woman between 45 and 60 years old who had recovered from COVID-19.

This clone was observed a few times. This rearrangement joins TRBV27 to TRBJ1-4, with TRBD1 as a possible D gene (6 bases). CDR3 size: 14 residues. With 7 bases removed from V and 6 bases from J, the gap between germline ends came to 15 bases. The germline CDR1 and CDR2 sequences are MNHEY and SMNVEV (reference sequence). DNA of the CDR3: TGTGCCAGCAAGGCTAGGACAGACTATGAAAAACTGTTTTTT. Translated, it gives CASKARTDYEKLFF.

J is TRBJ2-7 and V is TRBV10-2; 10 bases match TRBD2. The CDR3 length is 14 residues. V gave up 2 bases and J gave up 4 bases; unmatched junction bases: 2. Germline-derived CDR1 and CDR2 are WSHSY and SAAADI. This CDR3 is CASSERTSGYEQYV. The CDR3 DNA reads as TGCGCCAGCAGTGAGCGGACTAGCGGATACGAGCAGTACGTC.

The chain is built from TRBV19 and TRBJ1-5, with D possibly matching TRBD1 (6 bases). Germline-derived CDR1 and CDR2 are LNHDA and SQIVND (reference sequence). Trimming removed 3 bases from V and 5 bases from J, with 11 bases in between. This CDR3 spans 14 amino acids. The CDR3 sequence is CASSIGAGDQPQHF. The CDR3 DNA reads as TGTGCCAGTAGTATTGGGGCAGGGGATCAGCCCCAGCATTTT.

The V gene is TRBV3-1 (or the pseudogene TRBV3-2), the J gene TRBJ2-7; 12 nucleotides agree with TRBD2. The CDR3 consists of 19 residues. Germline values: CDR1 LGHDT, CDR2 YNNKEL (reference sequence). V shed 0 bases, J shed 3 bases, and the junction held 12 bases outside the gene matches. CDR3 coding DNA: TGTGCCAGCAGCCAAGACATCCCCGGTACTAGCGGGGGGAACTACGAGCAGTACTTC. It yields the protein CASSQDIPGTSGGNYEQYF.

Only a few counts were recorded for this clone. The gene calls are TRBV7-2 and TRBJ1-2, with D possibly TRBD1 on 5 matching bases. Germline V gives CDR1 SGHTA, CDR2 FQGNSA. The CDR3 runs to 15 residues. Trimming pared 3 bases from V and 5 bases from J, leaving 16 bases between. CDR3 loop: CASSFSTARSYGYTF. For the CDR3, the DNA is TGTGCCAGCAGCTTTTCGACAGCAAGAAGTTATGGCTACACCTTC.

The chain couples TRBV7-9 to TRBJ2-1; TRBD2 matches 10 bases. Germline loops: CDR1 SEHNR, CDR2 FQNEAQ (reference sequence). Trimming removed 3 bases from V and 7 bases from J; junction bases left unmatched: 3. This CDR3 comprises 14 residues. The DNA of the CDR3 is TGTGCCAGCAGCTTGAGCGGGGGGGCAAATGAGCAGTTCTTC. This encodes CASSLSGGANEQFF.

The genes are TRBV28 and TRBJ1-2; the match to TRBD1 covers 8 bases. CDR1 and CDR2 (germline): MDHEN, SYDVKM. With 4 bases clipped from V and 1 base from J, the junction kept 8 bases outside the gene matches. The CDR3 spans 16 residues. DNA of the CDR3: TGTGCCAGCAGTTCGTGGACAGGGCGGGGTAACTATGGCTACACCTTC. Its protein product is CASSSWTGRGNYGYTF.

This sequence joins TRBV3-1 (or the pseudogene TRBV3-2) and TRBJ2-3, with TRBD2 as a possible D gene (6 bases). The CDR3 covers 14 residues. The ends were cut back, 5 bases at V and 3 bases at J, with 12 bases in the middle. Germline CDR1 is LGHDT and CDR2 is YNNKEL (reference sequence). In nucleotides, the CDR3 is TGTGCCAGCAGCTACGGGGGAGAAACAGATACGCAGTATTTT. This encodes CASSYGGETDTQYF.

Only a few counts were recorded for this clone. The CDR3 protein is CASTGTSGGATNEQFF. As DNA, the CDR3 is TGTGCCAGCACCGGGACTAGCGGGGGGGCAACCAATGAGCAGTTCTTC. The chain has TRBV21-1 and TRBJ2-1; TRBD2 is the table's D call and was not checked against the DNA. TRBV21-1 is designated a pseudogene. The CDR3 totals 16 residues.

V and J are TRBV27 and TRBJ1-2; D remains ambiguous. V lost 3 bases and J 8 bases, leaving 16 bases between the germline ends. The CDR3 consists of 14 residues. In germline, CDR1 is MNHEY, CDR2 SMNVEV (reference sequence). The CDR3 sequence: CASSFFPRAGGYTF. CDR3 in DNA: TGTGCCAGCAGTTTTTTCCCCAGAGCGGGAGGCTACACCTTC.

With regard to this clone: One end of the junction does not line up with germline, which may come from a read error. Here the CDR3 reads CASSLDRASHEQYF. The CDR3 nucleotides are TGTGCCAGCAGCTTAGACAGGGCCTCCCACGAGCAGTACTTC. This chain uses TRBV7-2 with TRBJ2-7; D may be TRBD1 (6 bases). Germline V gene sequence: CDR1 SGHTA, CDR2 FQGNSA. The CDR3 runs to 14 residues. Full variable domain (outside the CDR3, taken from reference TRBV7-2 and TRBJ2-7): GAGVSQSPSNKVTEKGKDVELRCDPISGHTALYWYRQSLGQGLEFLIYFQGNSAPDKSGLPSDRFSAERTGGSVSTLTIQRTQQEDSAVYLCASSLDRASHEQYFGPGTRLTVT.

This sequence joins TRBV5-1 and TRBJ2-3, with unresolved D. V was trimmed by 1 base and J by 3 bases, leaving 12 bases between them. Germline lookup yields CDR1 SGHRS and CDR2 YFSETQ. The CDR3 totals 15 residues. In nucleotides, the CDR3 is TGCGCCAGCAGCTTGATCGCCAGTTCGACAGATACGCAGTATTTT. It yields the protein CASSLIASSTDTQYF.

The chain uses TRBV20-1 and TRBJ1-6; 7 nucleotides match TRBD1. The CDR3 has 13 residues. Germline loops: CDR1 DFQATT, CDR2 SNEGSKA (reference sequence). With V trimmed by 3 bases and J by 10 bases, 6 bases remained unmatched. The CDR3 sequence: CSASEGGVSPLHF. In DNA, the CDR3 is TGCAGTGCTAGTGAAGGGGGCGTCTCACCCCTCCACTTT.

The V and J genes are TRBV5-1 and TRBJ1-4; TRBD1 might be the D (6 bases). The CDR3 is 17 amino acids. V was cut by 0 bases and J by 8 bases, with 20 bases left in between. In germline, CDR1 is SGHRS, CDR2 YFSETQ. CDR3 residues: CASSLEPGDRFGEKLFF. In DNA, the CDR3 is TGCGCCAGCAGCTTGGAGCCAGGGGATCGGTTTGGGGAAAAACTGTTTTTT. Full variable domain (rest looked up from reference TRBV5-1 and TRBJ1-4): KAGVTQTPRYLIKTRGQQVTLSCSPISGHRSVSWYQQTPGQGLQFLFEYFSETQRNKGNFPGRFSGRQFSNSRSEMNVSTLELGDSALYLCASSLEPGDRFGEKLFFGSGTQLSVL.

The chain uses TRBV5-1 and TRBJ1-6, with 7 bases aligning to TRBD1. The CDR3 runs 16 residues. Germline loops: CDR1 SGHRS, CDR2 YFSETQ. After removal of 4 bases from V and 6 bases from J, the junction contained 10 bases not matched to a gene. CDR3 DNA sequence: TGCGCCAGCAGCCCCAGGACAGGAGCTGGTAATTCACCCCTCCACTTT. This codes for CASSPRTGAGNSPLHF.

The V call is TRBV4-2, the J call TRBJ1-6, with D possibly matching TRBD1 (5 bases). The CDR3 is made up of 19 amino acids. V was cut by 1 base and J by 1 base, with 17 bases left in between. Germline lookup yields CDR1 LGHNA and CDR2 YNFKEQ. The CDR3 is CASSQVVAGKGSYNSPLHF. The CDR3 DNA reads TGTGCCAGCAGCCAAGTGGTGGCAGGGAAGGGGTCCTATAATTCACCCCTCCACTTT.

The chain combines TRBV3-1 (or the pseudogene TRBV3-2) with TRBJ1-5, with D possibly TRBD1 on 5 matching bases. The CDR3 contains 15 residues. V lost 5 bases and J lost 3, with 14 bases in between. CDR1 is LGHDT and CDR2 is YNNKEL in the germline V gene (reference sequence). The CDR3 loop reads CASSLGGTLNQPQHF. The CDR3, as DNA: TGTGCCAGCAGCTTGGGAGGGACCCTCAATCAGCCCCAGCATTTT.